The sequence of this T cell receptor beta chain was determined in a study of cytomegalovirus exposure and HLA in healthy donors. General study results and limits: Only CMV serostatus was available as immune exposure information.

CDR3 size: 16 residues. Germline values: CDR1 SEHNR, CDR2 FQNEAQ (reference sequence). With regard to this clone: Its antigen is currently unknown. Relative to the germline gene, one junction end is altered; a read error may explain this.

The PCR ran on 60 Vbeta and 13 Jbeta primers. The method was immunoSEQ multiplex PCR; TCRdb's version includes in-frame clones alone and lacks a portion of them. In the table there are around 110,000 clones, about 70% of which are singletons. Sequenced input: PBMCs. This clonotype was sampled from a man aged 25-45 years in good health and CMV-seropositive. The chain uses TRBV7-9 and TRBJ1-2; no clear D. The CDR3 coding sequence is TGTTCCAGCAGCCACATCGGCGGTCGAGTCAGCTATGGCTACACCTTC. The encoded protein is CSSSHIGGRVSYGYTF. Using reference TRBV7-9 and TRBJ1-2 for the parts outside the CDR3, the full variable domain is DTGVSQNPRHKITKRGQNVTFRCDPISEHNRLYWYRQTLGQGPEFLTYFQNEAQLEKSRLLSDRFSAERPKGSFSTLEIQRTEQGDSAMYLCSSSHIGGRVSYGYTFGSGTRLTVV.